This TCR beta chain was retrieved from a study of cytotoxic CD8 clonotypes in ibrutinib-treated CLL. Study-level information: Response sampling took place at median 12 months of treatment, range 6 to 36.

Study-level findings and limits: Whereas clonality rose at ibrutinib response, it declined toward baseline at progression. A difference in sampling times existed between sustained-remission and progressing patients.

V lost 0 bases, J lost 7 bases, and 13 bases lay in between. The CDR3 is 15 residues long. Looked up from germline, CDR1 is GTSNPN and CDR2 is SVGIG (reference sequence). Some clones are missing from TCRdb's copy, which holds only in-frame ones; the method was immunoSEQ multiplex PCR. Among about 130,000 clones listed, approximately 81% were seen once. This clone was seen more than once but under ten times. Its antigen is undetermined. The sequences come from PBMCs, collected after 24 months of ibrutinib treatment. The origin of this receptor is a human donor with chronic lymphocytic leukemia. This rearrangement joins TRBV30 to TRBJ1-6; possibly TRBD1 for D (5 bases). In DNA form, the CDR3 reads TGTGCCTGGAGTGTGGGGGGAGAGGGGAATTCACCCCTCCACTTT. Translating it yields CAWSVGGEGNSPLHF.